Shown below are 16 T cell receptor beta chains from a single sample sequenced in a study of blood T cell repertoires in COVID-19. TCRdb's table, derived via immunoSEQ multiplex PCR, lists solely in-frame clones and lacks some. The table shows roughly 250,000 clones, with around 82% occurring only once. The sample consisted of peripheral blood. The receptors derive from a person aged 70 to 80 with COVID-19, enrolled during active disease.

The chain carries TRBV27 and TRBJ1-1, with TRBD1 matching 9 bases. The CDR3 is made up of 14 amino acids. Germline CDR1 and CDR2: MNHEY and SMNVEV (reference sequence). V lost 6 bases and J lost 5; bases outside the gene matches: 7. In DNA form, the CDR3 reads TGTGCCAGCAGATTGACAGGGGGGATTACTGAAGCTTTCTTT. It translates to CASRLTGGITEAFF.

The genes are TRBV9 and TRBJ1-3; a weak D match, TRBD1 (5 bases). CDR1 is SGDLS, CDR2 YYNGEE, per germline. The V end lost 3 bases, the J end lost 2 bases, and 18 bases lay between the germline ends. The CDR3 runs 17 residues. CDR3 bases: TGTGCCAGCAGCGCACACCAGGGTTTTTCTACTGGAAACACCATATATTTT. Its translation: CASSAHQGFSTGNTIYF.

This chain connects TRBV7-9 to TRBJ1-2; no clear D. Trimming cost V 9 bases and J 5 bases, with 7 bases left between them. The CDR3 extends over 10 amino acids. Germline V gives CDR1 SEHNR, CDR2 FQNEAQ (reference sequence). The CDR3 here is CASREYGYTF. The CDR3 coding sequence is TGTGCCAGTCGGGAGTATGGCTACACCTTC.

The chain employs TRBV24-1 and TRBJ2-3; 7 bases are shared with TRBD1. The CDR3 is made up of 16 amino acids. In germline, CDR1 is KGHDR, CDR2 SFDVKD. After removal of 5 bases from V and 5 bases from J, the junction contained 12 bases not matched to a gene. CDR3 sequence: CATSGHRQGSIDTQYF. The CDR3 nucleotides are TGTGCCACCAGTGGGCACCGACAGGGCTCGATAGATACGCAGTATTTT.

This clone showed up just a few times. The gene calls are TRBV14 and TRBJ1-5; 7 bases align to TRBD1. Per germline, CDR1 SGHDN and CDR2 FVKESK. The CDR3 loop spans 18 amino acids. V trimming: 0 bases; J trimming: 2 bases; junction bases outside the gene matches: 10. CDR3 region: CASSQDKEQGRCNQPQHF. DNA of the CDR3: TGTGCCAGCAGCCAAGATAAGGAACAGGGGCGTTGCAATCAGCCCCAGCATTTT.

The V call is TRBV30, the J call TRBJ1-3, with D possibly TRBD1 on 6 matching bases. This CDR3 spans 14 amino acids. V lost 2 bases, J lost 4 bases, and 12 bases lay in between. Per the germline V gene, CDR1 is GTSNPN and CDR2 is SVGIG (reference sequence). The CDR3 region is CAWSPWTEGNTIYF. CDR3 nucleotides: TGTGCCTGGAGTCCCTGGACAGAAGGAAACACCATATATTTT.

V is TRBV6-5 and J is TRBJ1-1; D not certain. There are 14 residues in the CDR3. Germline V lookup: CDR1 MNHEY, CDR2 SVGAGI. Trimming cost V 5 bases and J 7 bases, with 17 bases left between them. The CDR3 loop is CASSQRTVRDEAFF. CDR3 coding DNA: TGTGCCAGCAGTCAGAGAACAGTTAGAGATGAAGCTTTCTTT.

The rearrangement uses TRBV5-6 and TRBJ1-5; D is perhaps TRBD1 (5 bases). There are 15 residues in the CDR3. Trimming took 4 bases from V and 1 from J, leaving 12 bases between them. Germline V gene sequence: CDR1 SGHDT, CDR2 YYEEEE. The CDR3 loop reads CASSQGSFSNQPQHF. The CDR3 DNA follows: TGTGCCAGCAGCCAGGGTTCCTTCAGCAATCAGCCCCAGCATTTT. The whole variable domain, remainder taken from reference TRBV5-6 and TRBJ1-5, is DAGVTQSPTHLIKTRGQQVTLRCSPKSGHDTVSWYQQALGQGPQFIFQYYEEEERQRGNFPDRFSGHQFPNYSSELNVNALLLGDSALYLCASSQGSFSNQPQHFGDGTRLSIL.

The CDR3, as DNA: TGCAGCGTTGAAGATGGGGTACAGGGGGTCCCCTACGAGCAGTACTTC. As protein: CSVEDGVQGVPYEQYF. The chain combines TRBV29-1 with TRBJ2-7; TRBD1 matches at 8 bases. The CDR3 has 16 amino acids. J was trimmed by 2 bases and V by 0 bases; bases with no gene match: 9. CDR1 and CDR2 (germline): SQVTM, ANQGSEA.

The count of this clone is one. V is TRBV5-6 and J is TRBJ1-1, with a possible D match to TRBD1 (6 bases). Germline V gene sequence: CDR1 SGHDT, CDR2 YYEEEE. The CDR3 consists of 16 residues. V shed 4 bases and J shed 0 bases, with 16 bases lying between them. The CDR3 loop is CASSRGKTKMNTEAFF. The CDR3 DNA follows: TGTGCCAGCAGCAGGGGGAAGACCAAAATGAACACTGAAGCTTTCTTT.

This clone was detected a few times. The CDR3 spells CASSLTGGQETQYF. The CDR3 region has the DNA TGTGCCAGCAGCCTCACGGGGGGACAAGAGACCCAGTACTTC. The rearrangement joins TRBV9 to TRBJ2-5, with 7 bases lining up with TRBD2. Trimming at V came to 4 bases and at J to 2 bases, leaving 5 bases not matched to a gene. The CDR3 sequence is 14 residues long. Per germline, CDR1 SGDLS and CDR2 YYNGEE.

Only a few counts were recorded for this clone. The chain uses TRBV9 and TRBJ2-7, with D possibly matching TRBD1 (6 bases). Looked up from germline, CDR1 is SGDLS and CDR2 is YYNGEE. The CDR3 consists of 14 residues. Trimming took 2 bases from V and 7 from J, leaving 16 bases between them. The CDR3 DNA follows: TGTGCCAGCAGCGTGAGACCAGGGGTTGGAGAGCAGTACTTC. Encoded protein: CASSVRPGVGEQYF.

This chain joins TRBV24-1 and TRBJ2-7, with D tentatively TRBD2 (5 bases). Germline V CDR1 and CDR2: KGHDR, SFDVKD. Trimming cost V 2 bases and J 0 bases, with 16 bases left between them. The CDR3 sequence is 17 residues long. CDR3 sequence reads: CATSDWSSARSSYEQYF. The CDR3, as DNA: TGTGCCACCAGTGATTGGAGTAGCGCGAGAAGCTCCTACGAGCAGTACTTC.

The chain has TRBV6-5 and TRBJ1-2; a possible D gene is TRBD1 (6 bases). V was pared by 5 bases and J by 6 bases, with 13 bases between. From germline, CDR1 is MNHEY and CDR2 SVGAGI. The CDR3 is 13 amino acids. CDR3 sequence reads: CASSHPQGHGYTF. The CDR3 coding sequence is TGTGCCAGCAGTCACCCACAGGGACATGGCTACACCTTC.

CDR3 in DNA: TGTGCCAGTAGAAGCGGCGGGGCCAACGTCCTGACTTTC. It codes for CASRSGGANVLTF. V and J are TRBV19 and TRBJ2-6; a weak D match, TRBD2 (5 bases). Germline V gives CDR1 LNHDA, CDR2 SQIVND (reference sequence). This CDR3 has 13 amino acids. Trimming cost V 6 bases and J 4 bases, with 7 bases left between them. The full variable domain, its missing parts supplied by reference TRBV19 and TRBJ2-6, is DGGITQSPKYLFRKEGQNVTLSCEQNLNHDAMYWYRQDPGQGLRLIYYSQIVNDFQKGDIAEGYSVSREKKESFPLTVTSAQKNPTAFYLCASRSGGANVLTFGAGSRLTVL.

The genes are TRBV4-1 and TRBJ2-5; 8 bases are shared with TRBD1. CDR3 length: 14 amino acids. Germline V gene data show CDR1 as MGHRA and CDR2 as YSYEKL. V shed 3 bases and J 5 bases; nucleotides not matched to a gene: 5. CDR3 residues: CASSQPGGLETQYF. DNA for the CDR3: TGCGCCAGCAGCCAGCCAGGGGGCTTGGAGACCCAGTACTTC.